Below are 25 T cell receptor beta chains sequenced from a single sample in a study of T cell responses to AZD1222 COVID-19 vaccine. Measured with immunoSEQ multiplex PCR; TCRdb has only the in-frame clones, and not every one. This sample has about 200,000 clones, with 91% found just once. The sequencing used peripheral blood, collected 28 days after the second AZD1222 dose. The receptor source for this set is an adult who received the AZD1222 COVID-19 vaccine.

The chain carries TRBV4-2 and TRBJ2-7; possibly TRBD2 for D (5 bases). This CDR3 region has 16 residues. V shed 0 bases and J shed 3 bases, with 15 bases lying between them. The germline gives CDR1 LGHNA, CDR2 YNFKEQ. The CDR3 DNA follows: TGTGCCAGCAGCCAAGAGGCCGGGAAAGATAGCTACGAGCAGTACTTC. The encoded protein is CASSQEAGKDSYEQYF.

The table lists this clone with a count of one. V gene TRBV1 combines with J gene TRBJ2-1; the tabulated D call, TRBD2, remains unverified against the DNA. TRBV1 corresponds to a pseudogene. The CDR3 has 16 amino acids. CDR3 DNA: TGCACCAGCAGCCAAGAGCCTCTGACTAGGCGCAATGAGCAGTTCTTC. This codes for CTSSQEPLTRRNEQFF.

The chain couples TRBV21-1 to TRBJ2-1; the D call in the table, TRBD1, was not verified against the DNA. TRBV21-1 is marked as a pseudogene. This CDR3 has 16 residues. The CDR3 DNA is TGTGCCAGCAGCAAGAACCCTCGGGACAGGTACAATGAGCAGTTCTTC. This sequence encodes CASSKNPRDRYNEQFF.

CDR3 bases: TGCGCCAGCAGAGCAGGGGCCGGGGCCAACGTCCTGACTTTC. It is translated as CASRAGAGANVLTF. The chain uses TRBV10-2 and TRBJ2-6; a weak D match, TRBD1 (6 bases). V was shortened by 6 bases and J by 4 bases, with 10 bases between the two germline ends. CDR3 length: 14 residues. Germline lookup yields CDR1 WSHSY and CDR2 SAAADI.

The V and J genes are TRBV6-2 or TRBV6-3 and TRBJ1-1, with a possible D match to TRBD1 (6 bases). The CDR3 covers 14 residues. The germline CDR1 and CDR2 sequences are MNHEY and SVGEGT. V was shortened by 7 bases and J by 7 bases, with 19 bases between the two germline ends. CDR3 DNA: TGTGCCAGCACCCCGCGGGGGCAGGGGCTTGAAGCTTTCTTT. Its translation: CASTPRGQGLEAFF.

Regarding this clone: A clone one base away is much larger, so this may be a read error. J is TRBJ2-1 and V is TRBV10-3; no clear D. The CDR3 runs to 11 residues. Germline CDR1 ENHRY, CDR2 SYGVKD. Deletions cut 3 bases from V and 4 bases from J, with 1 base between. The CDR3 sequence: CAISEYNEQFF. Here the CDR3 DNA reads TGTGCCATCAGTGAATACAATGAGCAGTTCTTC.

The genes are TRBV19 and TRBJ1-2; a possible D gene is TRBD1 (5 bases). The V and J ends lost 2 bases and 4 bases respectively, with 26 bases between them. The CDR3 is 19 residues long. Germline lookup yields CDR1 LNHDA and CDR2 SQIVND (reference sequence). The DNA of the CDR3 is TGTGCCAGTAGTATATGGAGCGGCCGAGACAGTCGAACCCGCTATGGCTACACCTTC. Translation: CASSIWSGRDSRTRYGYTF.

This chain joins TRBV11-2 and TRBJ2-2, with D unresolved. The CDR3 runs to 11 residues. With 3 bases removed from V and 6 bases from J, the gap between germline ends came to 2 bases. CDR1 and CDR2 (germline): SGHAT, FQNNGV. CDR3 residues: CASSFPGELFF. CDR3 DNA: TGTGCCAGCAGCTTTCCCGGGGAGCTGTTTTTT.

This clone has only one observation. The genes are TRBV6-5 and TRBJ2-7; 8 positions agree with TRBD1. The CDR3 runs to 13 residues. Germline lookup yields CDR1 MNHEY and CDR2 SVGAGI. With 10 bases clipped from V and 2 bases from J, the junction kept 7 bases outside the gene matches. The CDR3 DNA reads as TGTGCCACCAGGGGGCCAGGCACCTACGAGCAGTACTTC. Its protein product is CATRGPGTYEQYF.

The V gene is TRBV10-3, the J gene TRBJ1-2, with TRBD1 identical over 8 bases. CDR3 length equals 13 residues. J lost 8 bases, V lost 6 bases, and 8 bases had no gene match. Germline V CDR1 and CDR2: ENHRY, SYGVKD. The CDR3 region is CAIRAGQVEGYTF. In DNA form, the CDR3 reads TGTGCCATCAGAGCGGGACAGGTTGAGGGCTACACCTTC.

The V and J genes are TRBV28 and TRBJ2-7, with 7 nucleotides matching TRBD1. CDR1 and CDR2 (germline): MDHEN, SYDVKM. This CDR3 has 14 amino acids. The CDR3: CAAQGVTGEYEQYF. CDR3 DNA sequence: TGTGCTGCCCAGGGGGTGACTGGCGAATACGAGCAGTACTTC.

This chain joins TRBV11-2 and TRBJ2-4; 7 nucleotides line up with TRBD2. There are 16 residues in the CDR3. Germline V gene sequence: CDR1 SGHAT, CDR2 FQNNGV. V was clipped by 3 bases and J by 4 bases; unmatched bases: 9. The DNA of the CDR3 is TGTGCCAGCAGCTTTCCCACTGTCGGGAGGAAAAACATTCAGTACTTC. Translation gives CASSFPTVGRKNIQYF.

The chain joins TRBV9 to TRBJ2-1; no clear D. The CDR3 loop spans 15 amino acids. The ends were cut back, 0 bases at V and 1 base at J, with 8 bases in the middle. Germline-derived CDR1 and CDR2 are SGDLS and YYNGEE. CDR3 sequence: CASSVGEASYNEQFF. As DNA, the CDR3 is TGTGCCAGCAGCGTAGGAGAGGCTTCCTACAATGAGCAGTTCTTC.

The CDR3 DNA reads TGTGCCAGCAGGGGGGGGGAAACGGCTGGCTACACCTTC. As protein: CASRGGETAGYTF. This chain connects TRBV2 to TRBJ1-2; a weak D match, TRBD1 (5 bases). Germline V CDR1 and CDR2: SNHLY, FYNNEI. This CDR3 region has 13 residues. V lost 6 bases, J lost 7 bases, and 15 bases lay in between.

The chain recombines TRBV11-3 with TRBJ1-6, with D hard to call. This CDR3 spans 13 amino acids. Trimming stripped 5 bases from V and 12 bases from J, with 14 bases between. CDR1 and CDR2 from the germline V gene are SGHNT and YENEEA. Written as DNA, the CDR3 is TGTGCCAGCAGCCCTAGCCCCGGGGTACCCCTCCACTTT. The encoded protein is CASSPSPGVPLHF.

The rearrangement uses TRBV12-3 or TRBV12-4 and TRBJ2-1; D is unclear. The V gene lost 2 bases and the J gene lost 6 bases, with 5 bases spanning the gap. The CDR3 extends over 12 amino acids. The CDR3 here is CASSLRSNEQFF. Written as DNA, the CDR3 is TGTGCCAGCAGTTTACGGTCCAATGAGCAGTTCTTC.

The chain recombines TRBV4-1 with TRBJ2-1; 12 nucleotides align to TRBD2. Germline V lookup: CDR1 MGHRA, CDR2 YSYEKL. The CDR3 has 16 residues. J gave up 2 bases and V 6 bases, and 5 bases lay outside the gene matches. This chain's CDR3 is CASRRTSGAPYNEQFF. The CDR3 coding sequence is TGCGCCAGCAGGAGGACTAGCGGGGCCCCCTACAATGAGCAGTTCTTC.

The rearrangement links TRBV6-2 or TRBV6-3 to TRBJ1-5; 7 bases line up with TRBD1. The germline gives CDR1 MNHEY, CDR2 SVGEGT. V lost 6 bases and J lost 10; bases outside the gene matches: 18. The CDR3 length is 16 residues. The chain's CDR3 is CASSRDSLPKRSPQHF. The CDR3 region has the DNA TGTGCCAGCAGCAGGGACAGCCTCCCCAAGCGGTCCCCCCAGCATTTT.

The genes are TRBV27 and TRBJ2-7, with 9 nucleotides matching TRBD1. CDR1 MNHEY and CDR2 SMNVEV come from the germline V gene (reference sequence). V lost 6 bases to trimming and J lost 4 bases; unmatched junction nucleotides: 7. The CDR3 is made up of 14 amino acids. The CDR3 DNA sequence: TGTGCCAGCAGAACATGGGGACAGGGATACGAGCAGTACTTC. It yields the protein CASRTWGQGYEQYF.

The chain employs TRBV6-5 and TRBJ2-1, with D possibly TRBD2 on 6 matching bases. Deletions cut 0 bases from V and 9 bases from J, with 15 bases between. This CDR3 comprises 15 residues. CDR1 is MNHEY, CDR2 SVGAGI, per germline. This CDR3 is CASSYSTRAGFEQFF. CDR3 in DNA: TGTGCCAGCAGTTACTCGACTAGGGCTGGGTTTGAGCAGTTCTTC.

The chain is built from TRBV5-6 and TRBJ2-1; TRBD1 is a possible D gene (5 bases). The ends were cut back, 2 bases at V and 0 bases at J, with 12 bases in the middle. The germline CDR1 and CDR2 sequences are SGHDT and YYEEEE. The CDR3 sequence is 16 residues long. Here the CDR3 DNA reads TGTGCCAGCAGCTTAGGCCCCAGGGCCTCCTACAATGAGCAGTTCTTC. Translation gives CASSLGPRASYNEQFF.

The chain couples TRBV7-9 to TRBJ1-3, with TRBD1 matching 7 bases. This CDR3 is built from 16 residues. Germline lookup yields CDR1 SEHNR and CDR2 FQNEAQ (reference sequence). With V trimmed by 7 bases and J by 2 bases, 11 bases remained unmatched. This chain's CDR3 is CASTLRQGDAGNTIYF. The CDR3 nucleotides read TGTGCCAGCACCCTTAGACAGGGAGACGCTGGAAACACCATATATTTT.

V and J are TRBV20-1 and TRBJ1-3; no clear D gene. Germline loops: CDR1 DFQATT, CDR2 SNEGSKA (reference sequence). Between the trimmed V and J ends, which lost 5 bases and 6 bases, there was a span of 14 bases. This CDR3 is built from 13 residues. The CDR3 sequence is CSARAFRENTIYF. CDR3 in DNA: TGCAGTGCTCGTGCCTTCCGGGAAAACACCATATATTTT.

The chain is built from TRBV5-1 and TRBJ2-2; TRBD2 matches 7 bases. Germline V CDR1 and CDR2: SGHRS, YFSETQ. This CDR3 contains 15 residues. V shed 2 bases and J 6 bases; nucleotides not matched to a gene: 7. This chain's CDR3 is CASSFGGIGAGELFF. The CDR3, as DNA: TGCGCCAGCAGCTTCGGGGGGATAGGAGCCGGGGAGCTGTTTTTT.

The rearrangement joins TRBV11-1 to TRBJ2-7; 7 nucleotides agree with TRBD1. The V and J ends lost 5 bases and 4 bases, in that order; junction bases with no gene match: 5. The germline CDR1 and CDR2 sequences are SGHAT and FQDESV (reference sequence). CDR3 length equals 13 residues. CDR3 residues: CASSRDSLYEQYF. Here the CDR3 DNA reads TGTGCCAGCAGCCGGGACAGCTTATACGAGCAGTACTTC.